The next 26 T cell receptor beta chains were all read from a single sample in a study of blood T cell repertoires in COVID-19. The table came from immunoSEQ multiplex PCR; TCRdb's copy has only in-frame clones and leaves some out. Of tens of thousands of clones in the sample, roughly 80% were seen once. What was sequenced was peripheral blood. These receptors originate from a human donor in a cohort sampled during active COVID-19.

This sequence joins TRBV12-2 and TRBJ2-7; no check of the table's D call, TRBD1, against the DNA was made. TRBV12-2 counts as a pseudogene. The CDR3 contains 15 residues. The CDR3 reads CASRPPSDRYYEQYF. In DNA, the CDR3 is TGTGCAAGTCGCCCCCCCTCCGACAGATACTACGAGCAGTACTTC.

The chain uses TRBV5-5 and TRBJ1-2; perhaps TRBD1 as D (6 bases). The CDR3 length is 19 residues. Germline-derived CDR1 and CDR2 are SGHKS and YYEKEE (reference sequence). Trimming stripped 1 base from V and 8 bases from J, with 30 bases between. The DNA for the CDR3 is TGTGCCAGCAGCTTGTTATACCGGGAAGGGGGGGGCACCCCTCGGGGCTACACCTTC. Protein product: CASSLLYREGGGTPRGYTF.

This chain connects TRBV28 to TRBJ2-1; D may be TRBD2 (6 bases). The CDR3 runs 14 residues. Germline CDR1 and CDR2: MDHEN and SYDVKM. Trimming left V 8 bases short and J 4 bases short, with 15 bases between. The CDR3 DNA is TGTGCCAGCTTGAGGGGCGGGACGTACAATGAGCAGTTCTTC. The encoded protein is CASLRGGTYNEQFF. The full variable domain, completed using reference TRBV28 and TRBJ2-1, is DVKVTQSSRYLVKRTGEKVFLECVQDMDHENMFWYRQDPGLGLRLIYFSYDVKMKEKGDIPEGYSVSREKKERFSLILESASTNQTSMYLCASLRGGTYNEQFFGPGTRLTVL.

V and J are TRBV15 and TRBJ2-7, with 8 bases fitting TRBD2. With 0 bases clipped from V and 2 bases from J, the junction kept 6 bases outside the gene matches. CDR1 LNHNV and CDR2 YYDKDF come from the germline V gene (reference sequence). The CDR3 consists of 16 residues. The CDR3 reads CATSRDWGGGPYEQYF. In DNA, the CDR3 is TGTGCCACCAGCAGAGATTGGGGCGGGGGGCCCTACGAGCAGTACTTC. Using reference TRBV15 and TRBJ2-7 for the parts outside the CDR3, the full variable domain is DAMVIQNPRYQVTQFGKPVTLSCSQTLNHNVMYWYQQKSSQAPKLLFHYYDKDFNNEADTPDNFQSRRPNTSFCFLDIRSPGLGDTAMYLCATSRDWGGGPYEQYFGPGTRLTVT.

This clone was observed once. The CDR3 coding sequence is TGTGCCAGCAGCTTGGCGCAGACTCTTGAAGCTTTCTTT. It translates to CASSLAQTLEAFF. The chain links TRBV5-4 to TRBJ1-1; the D is unclear. Germline CDR1 is SGHNT and CDR2 is YYREEE (reference sequence). The CDR3 loop spans 13 amino acids. Between the trimmed V and J ends, which lost 0 bases and 7 bases, there was a span of 10 bases. The full variable domain, rest sourced from reference TRBV5-4 and TRBJ1-1, is ETGVTQSPTHLIKTRGQQVTLRCSSQSGHNTVSWYQQALGQGPQFIFQYYREEENGRGNFPPRFSGLQFPNYSSELNVNALELDDSALYLCASSLAQTLEAFFGQGTRLTVV.

The chain combines TRBV5-1 with TRBJ2-1; maybe TRBD1 (5 bases). V was pared by 2 bases and J by 5 bases, with 14 bases between. The CDR3 spans 15 residues. Germline V CDR1 and CDR2: SGHRS, YFSETQ. DNA of the CDR3: TGCGCCAGCAGCTTTGCCCTGGGGCTGGACAATGAGCAGTTCTTC. Protein product: CASSFALGLDNEQFF.

This chain's CDR3 is CASSEDSYYGYTF. CDR3 DNA sequence: TGCGCCAGCAGTGAAGACAGCTACTATGGCTACACCTTC. The rearrangement joins TRBV10-1 to TRBJ1-2; D may be TRBD1 (5 bases). The CDR3 is 13 amino acids. The germline V and J ends were trimmed by 3 bases and 3 bases, with 8 bases remaining between them. From germline, CDR1 is WNHNN and CDR2 SYGVQD (reference sequence).

The chain couples TRBV5-5 to TRBJ2-7; TRBD2 agrees at 9 bases. This CDR3 has 15 residues. The germline V gene encodes CDR1 SGHKS and CDR2 YYEKEE (reference sequence). V shed 0 bases, J shed 4 bases, and the junction held 5 bases outside the gene matches. This CDR3 is CASSLDGAGGYEQYF. CDR3 DNA: TGTGCCAGCAGCTTGGACGGCGCGGGGGGGTACGAGCAGTACTTC.

The chain links TRBV5-6 to TRBJ2-4; possibly TRBD1 for D (6 bases). CDR1 is SGHDT, CDR2 YYEEEE, per germline. The CDR3 loop spans 14 amino acids. V lost 3 bases to trimming and J lost 3 bases, with 10 bases between them. The CDR3 is CASSSRGLKNIQYF. CDR3 sequence (DNA): TGTGCCAGCAGCTCCAGGGGTCTCAAAAACATTCAGTACTTC.

V is TRBV2 and J is TRBJ2-7; 9 bases map to TRBD1. Germline values: CDR1 SNHLY, CDR2 FYNNEI. V gave up 6 bases and J gave up 5 bases; unmatched junction bases: 5. The CDR3 is made up of 13 amino acids. DNA for the CDR3: TGTGCCAGCAGCGGGGACAGGGCAAACGAGCAGTACTTC. It specifies CASSGDRANEQYF.

The chain carries TRBV28 and TRBJ1-2, with D possibly TRBD1 on 5 matching bases. Germline CDR1 is MDHEN and CDR2 is SYDVKM. V lost 5 bases and J 8 bases, leaving 15 bases between the germline ends. This CDR3 spans 13 amino acids. DNA of the CDR3: TGTGCCAGCAGTGTAACCGGGAGGGGAGGCTACACCTTC. Protein: CASSVTGRGGYTF.

The table lists this clone with a count of one. The chain employs TRBV9 and TRBJ1-5; 8 nucleotides agree with TRBD1. There are 20 residues in the CDR3. Looked up from germline, CDR1 is SGDLS and CDR2 is YYNGEE. Trimming removed 1 base from V and 0 bases from J; junction bases left unmatched: 15. The CDR3 is CASSVPPGQGFVGSNQPQHF. The CDR3 DNA reads as TGTGCCAGCAGCGTACCCCCCGGACAGGGATTCGTGGGTAGCAATCAGCCCCAGCATTTT.

The rearrangement joins TRBV3-1 (or the pseudogene TRBV3-2) to TRBJ2-2; the D is unclear. Per the germline V gene, CDR1 is LGHDT and CDR2 is YNNKEL (reference sequence). The CDR3 runs 13 residues. Trimming pared 7 bases from V and 0 bases from J, leaving 6 bases between. CDR3 residues: CASNNPNTGELFF. The CDR3, as DNA: TGTGCCAGCAACAACCCGAACACCGGGGAGCTGTTTTTT.

The rearrangement joins TRBV3-1 (or the pseudogene TRBV3-2) to TRBJ2-6; TRBD1 matches at 9 bases. This CDR3 is built from 18 residues. The trim removed 3 bases at V and 3 bases at J, leaving 9 bases unmatched. The germline gives CDR1 LGHDT, CDR2 YNNKEL (reference sequence). The CDR3 sequence: CASSHQGTGLVGANVLTF. CDR3 in DNA: TGTGCCAGCAGCCACCAAGGGACAGGGCTTGTTGGGGCCAACGTCCTGACTTTC.

The chain carries TRBV5-4 and TRBJ1-2; the D gene is possibly TRBD1 (5 bases). The CDR3 length is 13 residues. V shed 7 bases and J shed 2 bases, with 12 bases lying between them. CDR1 is SGHNT and CDR2 is YYREEE in the germline V gene (reference sequence). The CDR3 DNA is TGTGCCAGCTCCGCCGGGGGGAACTATGGCTACACCTTC. It yields the protein CASSAGGNYGYTF. The complete variable domain, with remaining parts taken from reference TRBV5-4 and TRBJ1-2, reads ETGVTQSPTHLIKTRGQQVTLRCSSQSGHNTVSWYQQALGQGPQFIFQYYREEENGRGNFPPRFSGLQFPNYSSELNVNALELDDSALYLCASSAGGNYGYTFGSGTRLTVV.

The V and J genes are TRBV18 and TRBJ2-3, with D perhaps being TRBD1 or TRBD2 (7 bases each). CDR1 KGHSH and CDR2 LQKENI come from the germline V gene. The ends were cut back, 6 bases at V and 1 base at J, with 11 bases in the middle. The CDR3 has 14 residues. The CDR3 DNA sequence: TGTGCCAGCTCTCCAGGGGGGGGCACAGATACGCAGTATTTT. It translates to CASSPGGGTDTQYF.

The chain employs TRBV5-5 and TRBJ1-6, with unresolved D. CDR3 length: 15 amino acids. Trimming removed 2 bases at V and 8 bases at J, with 14 bases between. CDR1 is SGHKS and CDR2 is YYEKEE in the germline V gene (reference sequence). CDR3 in amino acids: CASSFDIISDSPLHF. The CDR3 nucleotides read TGTGCCAGCAGCTTCGACATAATCTCCGATTCACCCCTCCACTTT. The full variable domain, completed using reference TRBV5-5 and TRBJ1-6, is DAGVTQSPTHLIKTRGQQVTLRCSPISGHKSVSWYQQVLGQGPQFIFQYYEKEERGRGNFPDRFSARQFPNYSSELNVNALLLGDSALYLCASSFDIISDSPLHFGNGTRLTVT.

This rearrangement joins TRBV30 to TRBJ1-5, with unresolved D. V lost 0 bases, J lost 4 bases, and 10 bases lay in between. Germline V gene lookup returns CDR1 GTSNPN and CDR2 SVGIG (reference sequence). This CDR3 region has 14 residues. Written as DNA, the CDR3 is TGTGCCTGGAGTGTACATGCGGATAATCAGCCCCAGCATTTT. This encodes CAWSVHADNQPQHF. Drawing the rest from reference TRBV30 and TRBJ1-5, the complete variable domain is SQTIHQWPATLVQPVGSPLSLECTVEGTSNPNLYWYRQAAGRGLQLLFYSVGIGQISSEVPQNLSASRPQDRQFILSSKKLLLSDSGFYLCAWSVHADNQPQHFGDGTRLSIL.

The chain has TRBV28 and TRBJ2-5, with D possibly TRBD2 on 6 matching bases. This CDR3 has 14 amino acids. Trimming removed 2 bases from V and 5 bases from J, with 12 bases in between. Germline V gene sequence: CDR1 MDHEN, CDR2 SYDVKM. CDR3 in amino acids: CASSLEGTWETQYF. The CDR3 DNA reads as TGTGCCAGCAGTTTAGAGGGGACTTGGGAGACCCAGTACTTC. The entire variable domain, with the rest obtained from reference TRBV28 and TRBJ2-5, is as follows: DVKVTQSSRYLVKRTGEKVFLECVQDMDHENMFWYRQDPGLGLRLIYFSYDVKMKEKGDIPEGYSVSREKKERFSLILESASTNQTSMYLCASSLEGTWETQYFGPGTRLLVL.

This chain connects TRBV6-5 to TRBJ2-7; D remains unclear. V was cut by 6 bases and J by 2 bases, with 14 bases left in between. This CDR3 contains 14 residues. Germline CDR1 reads MNHEY; CDR2 reads SVGAGI. CDR3 region: CASRTKGRAYEQYF. DNA of the CDR3: TGTGCCAGCAGGACGAAAGGCCGGGCCTACGAGCAGTACTTC.

The chain recombines TRBV18 with TRBJ1-6, with TRBD1 identical over 10 bases. Germline loops: CDR1 KGHSH, CDR2 LQKENI. The CDR3 loop spans 15 amino acids. The V and J ends lost 2 bases and 6 bases, in that order; junction bases with no gene match: 1. The CDR3 sequence is CASSPRDRGNSPLHF. CDR3 nucleotides: TGTGCCAGCTCACCAAGGGACAGGGGTAATTCACCCCTCCACTTT.

V is TRBV6-5 and J is TRBJ1-5; D not resolved. CDR1 and CDR2 (germline): MNHEY, SVGAGI. The CDR3 runs 13 residues. V gave up 6 bases and J gave up 8 bases, with 14 bases separating them. The CDR3 loop is CASRRAAWEPQHF. In nucleotides, the CDR3 is TGTGCCAGCAGGAGGGCGGCTTGGGAGCCCCAGCATTTT.

The chain has TRBV14 and TRBJ1-6; 10 positions agree with TRBD1. Germline CDR1 is SGHDN and CDR2 is FVKESK. The V segment lost 1 base and the J segment 10 bases; nucleotides outside the gene matches: 4. This CDR3 has 15 residues. The CDR3 protein is CASSQVTGGGSPLHF. In DNA, the CDR3 is TGTGCCAGCAGCCAAGTGACAGGGGGCGGATCACCCCTCCACTTT.

The rearrangement joins TRBV19 to TRBJ1-1; D remains unclear. Germline V gene lookup returns CDR1 LNHDA and CDR2 SQIVND (reference sequence). V was clipped by 2 bases and J by 0 bases, with 10 bases between them. The length of the CDR3 is 15 residues. The CDR3 here is CASSIRYSMNTEAFF. The CDR3 nucleotides are TGTGCCAGTAGTATACGCTATTCAATGAACACTGAAGCTTTCTTT.

This clone has just one count. The chain joins TRBV5-1 to TRBJ1-1, with D possibly TRBD1 on 6 matching bases. This CDR3 has 16 residues. The V and J ends lost 3 bases and 6 bases respectively, with 21 bases between them. Germline CDR1 reads SGHRS; CDR2 reads YFSETQ. In DNA, the CDR3 is TGCGCCAGCAGCTCAGATGGAAGGGGGAATATGGCTGAAGCTTTCTTT. This codes for CASSSDGRGNMAEAFF.

The J gene is TRBJ2-1, the V gene TRBV14; 9 nucleotides agree with TRBD2. The CDR3 loop spans 17 amino acids. V was pared by 5 bases and J by 0 bases, with 8 bases of the junction left unmatched. Germline V CDR1 and CDR2: SGHDN, FVKESK. CDR3 nucleotides: TGTGCCAGCAGCAAATCTAGCGGGGCCATCTCCTACAATGAGCAGTTCTTC. The encoded protein is CASSKSSGAISYNEQFF.